These 20 T cell receptor beta chains were all obtained from the same sample, sequenced in a study of blood T cell repertoires in COVID-19. Sequencing was performed with immunoSEQ multiplex PCR; in TCRdb, only in-frame clones are kept and a portion is missing. The sample lists about 22,000 clones, approximately 83% occurring once. The sample consisted of peripheral blood. Receptors originate from a man at least 80 years old with active or convalescent COVID-19.

The rearrangement uses TRBV7-9 and TRBJ1-2, with D hard to call. This CDR3 region has 15 residues. V was cut by 1 base and J by 4 bases, with 13 bases left in between. Germline V gives CDR1 SEHNR, CDR2 FQNEAQ (reference sequence). The CDR3 coding sequence is TGTGCCAGCAGCTTAGGGGGAGGGTTATCCTATGGCTACACCTTC. Translating gives CASSLGGGLSYGYTF.

The CDR3 spells CASSLSQNHEAFF. CDR3 DNA sequence: TGTGCCAGCAGCTTATCACAGAACCATGAAGCTTTCTTT. J is TRBJ1-1 and V is TRBV13; D uncertain. Trimming removed 2 bases at V and 7 bases at J, with 11 bases between. Germline loops: CDR1 PRHDT, CDR2 FYEKMQ (reference sequence). There are 13 residues in the CDR3. Together with reference TRBV13 and TRBJ1-1, the CDR3 gives the full variable domain: AAGVIQSPRHLIKEKRETATLKCYPIPRHDTVYWYQQGPGQDPQFLISFYEKMQSDKGSIPDRFSAQQFSDYHSELNMSSLELGDSALYFCASSLSQNHEAFFGQGTRLTVV.

This clone occurred once. The chain is built from TRBV7-2 and TRBJ2-2; D not resolved. This CDR3 comprises 14 residues. The V gene lost 5 bases and the J gene lost 0 bases, with 7 bases spanning the gap. Per the germline V gene, CDR1 is SGHTA and CDR2 is FQGNSA. The CDR3 spells CASSLLTNTGELFF. The CDR3, as DNA: TGTGCCAGCAGCCTCCTAACGAACACCGGGGAGCTGTTTTTT.

The rearrangement joins TRBV6-5 to TRBJ1-1; D is uncertain. This CDR3 has 12 amino acids. CDR1 is MNHEY, CDR2 SVGAGI, per germline. V lost 8 bases and J lost 5, with 12 bases in between. The CDR3 DNA is TGTGCCAGCTCCACGCGGGGTACTGAAGCTTTCTTT. Translated, it gives CASSTRGTEAFF.

The chain is built from TRBV3-1 (or the pseudogene TRBV3-2) and TRBJ2-1; 7 positions match TRBD2. Germline values: CDR1 LGHDT, CDR2 YNNKEL (reference sequence). The length of the CDR3 is 14 residues. The ends lost 3 bases at V and 7 bases at J; junction bases unmatched: 6. The CDR3 nucleotides are TGTGCCAGCAGCCATGGGAGGGCCGGGAATGAGCAGTTCTTC. Its protein is CASSHGRAGNEQFF.

V usage is TRBV18 and J usage is TRBJ2-7, with a possible D match to TRBD1 (5 bases). Germline V gene sequence: CDR1 KGHSH, CDR2 LQKENI. Trimming removed 3 bases at V and 2 bases at J, with 14 bases between. The CDR3 is made up of 15 amino acids. Written as DNA, the CDR3 is TGTGCCAGCTCACCTGCCCCCACAGGAGCCTACGAGCAGTACTTC. It yields the protein CASSPAPTGAYEQYF.

The chain combines TRBV20-1 with TRBJ2-5, with D perhaps TRBD1 (5 bases). Germline loops: CDR1 DFQATT, CDR2 SNEGSKA (reference sequence). CDR3 length: 11 amino acids. The ends were cut back, 4 bases at V and 12 bases at J, with 15 bases in the middle. CDR3 sequence reads: CSATKGLMEYF. CDR3 nucleotides: TGCAGTGCTACCAAGGGGTTAATGGAGTACTTC.

The V and J genes are TRBV29-1 and TRBJ2-1; perhaps TRBD2 as D (5 bases). The CDR3 sequence is 14 residues long. Germline assignment: CDR1 SQVTM and CDR2 ANQGSEA. The germline V and J ends were trimmed by 1 base and 9 bases, with 16 bases remaining between them. The CDR3 sequence: CSVEGPGLFGEQFF. CDR3 sequence (DNA): TGCAGCGTTGAAGGGCCCGGACTGTTCGGTGAGCAGTTCTTC.

This chain connects TRBV7-2 to TRBJ2-7; possibly TRBD1 for D (6 bases). Deletions cut 1 base from V and 2 bases from J, with 9 bases between. The CDR3 length is 14 residues. The germline V gene has CDR1 SGHTA and CDR2 FQGNSA. CDR3 in amino acids: CASSLGRGTYEQYF. CDR3 bases: TGTGCCAGCAGCTTAGGCAGGGGAACCTACGAGCAGTACTTC.

This clone has just one count. The chain couples TRBV6-2 or TRBV6-3 to TRBJ2-5; TRBD1 matches 10 bases. V shed 2 bases and J 5 bases; nucleotides not matched to a gene: 14. Germline V gives CDR1 MNHEY, CDR2 SVGEGT. CDR3 size: 18 residues. The CDR3 sequence is CASSYEFGQGVLQETQYF. The CDR3 DNA reads TGTGCCAGCAGTTACGAATTTGGACAGGGGGTTCTCCAGGAGACCCAGTACTTC.

The J gene is TRBJ1-5, the V gene TRBV4-1; D uncertain. This CDR3 region has 18 residues. V was shortened by 3 bases and J by 5 bases, with 23 bases between the two germline ends. Germline V CDR1 and CDR2: MGHRA, YSYEKL. The CDR3 sequence is CASSHQFGSALPHQPQHF. In DNA, the CDR3 is TGCGCCAGCAGCCACCAATTCGGGTCGGCTCTTCCCCATCAGCCCCAGCATTTT.

The rearrangement uses TRBV4-1 and TRBJ2-7; tentatively, D is TRBD2 (6 bases). Trimming removed 3 bases from V and 2 bases from J, with 14 bases in between. Looked up from germline, CDR1 is MGHRA and CDR2 is YSYEKL. The CDR3 has 15 residues. The CDR3 bases are TGCGCCAGCAGCCATCCCGGGACTCCTCCCTACGAGCAGTACTTC. Its protein product is CASSHPGTPPYEQYF.

This clone was counted a few times. This chain connects TRBV11-1 to TRBJ2-5, with TRBD1 matching over 7 bases. The junction had 13 bases not matched to a gene; V was cut back by 10 bases and J by 2 bases. The CDR3 runs 15 residues. Germline-derived CDR1 and CDR2 are SGHAT and FQDESV (reference sequence). CDR3 in amino acids: CATRKGPGQQETQYF. The DNA for the CDR3 is TGTGCCACCAGAAAGGGGCCGGGACAGCAAGAGACCCAGTACTTC.

The chain recombines TRBV6-2 or TRBV6-3 with TRBJ1-2, with D perhaps matching TRBD1 (5 bases). Trimming took off 6 bases at V and 3 bases at J, with 17 bases between the two ends. Germline V gene data show CDR1 as MNHEY and CDR2 as SVGEGT. This CDR3 has 15 residues. CDR3 region: CASSNGGGRDYGYTF. CDR3 DNA sequence: TGTGCCAGCAGCAACGGGGGGGGGAGAGACTATGGCTACACCTTC.

This chain links TRBV6-5 with TRBJ1-4, with a possible D match to TRBD1 (6 bases). CDR3 length: 16 residues. Germline CDR1 is MNHEY and CDR2 is SVGAGI. Deletions cut 4 bases from V and 0 bases from J, with 12 bases between. The CDR3 sequence is CASSFRDTATNEKLFF. The DNA of the CDR3 is TGTGCCAGCAGTTTCCGGGACACAGCAACTAATGAAAAACTGTTTTTT.

The chain employs TRBV11-2 and TRBJ2-1; 10 bases map to TRBD2. After removal of 2 bases from V and 0 bases from J, the junction contained 4 bases not matched to a gene. Looked up from germline, CDR1 is SGHAT and CDR2 is FQNNGV. This CDR3 has 17 residues. CDR3 bases: TGTGCCAGCAGCTTATATGCTAGCGGGAGCTCCTACAATGAGCAGTTCTTC. It yields the protein CASSLYASGSSYNEQFF.

The V call is TRBV7-2, the J call TRBJ2-1; 15 positions agree with TRBD2. This CDR3 region has 15 residues. V lost 4 bases to trimming and J lost 12 bases; unmatched junction nucleotides: 7. Germline-derived CDR1 and CDR2 are SGHTA and FQGNSA. The CDR3 bases are TGTGCCAGCAGCTCCTGGACTAGCGGGAGGGACGTGCAGTTCTTC. Translation: CASSSWTSGRDVQFF.

The V call is TRBV12-3 or TRBV12-4, the J call TRBJ2-7; perhaps TRBD2 as D (5 bases). V was trimmed by 5 bases and J by 4 bases, leaving 9 bases between them. The CDR3 runs 12 residues. The CDR3 sequence is CASSRDHYEQYF. Written as DNA, the CDR3 is TGTGCCAGCAGTCGGGATCATTACGAGCAGTACTTC.

The rearrangement uses TRBV6-5 and TRBJ2-7; TRBD2 is a possible D gene (5 bases). CDR3 length: 13 amino acids. CDR1 and CDR2 from the germline V gene are MNHEY and SVGAGI. Trimming shortened V by 10 bases and J by 6 bases, and 19 bases separated the two germline ends. The CDR3 here is CATTRGWEFEQYF. The CDR3 coding sequence is TGTGCCACCACCCGGGGTTGGGAGTTCGAGCAGTACTTC.

The rearrangement links TRBV10-1 to TRBJ1-1; D is unresolved. Germline-derived CDR1 and CDR2 are WNHNN and SYGVQD (reference sequence). Trimming shortened V by 6 bases and J by 0 bases, and 8 bases separated the two germline ends. This CDR3 has 13 amino acids. DNA of the CDR3: TGCGCCAGCAGCGAGCAGGTGAACACTGAAGCTTTCTTT. It encodes CASSEQVNTEAFF.